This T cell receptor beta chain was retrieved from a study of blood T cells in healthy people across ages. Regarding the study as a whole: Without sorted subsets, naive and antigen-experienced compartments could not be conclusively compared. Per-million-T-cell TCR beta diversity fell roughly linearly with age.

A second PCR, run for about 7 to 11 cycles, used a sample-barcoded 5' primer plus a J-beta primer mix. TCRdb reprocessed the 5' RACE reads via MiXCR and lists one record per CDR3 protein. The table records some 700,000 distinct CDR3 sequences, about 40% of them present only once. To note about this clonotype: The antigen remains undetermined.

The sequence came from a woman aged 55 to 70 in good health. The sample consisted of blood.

DNA of the CDR3: TGCAGTGCTAGGGGGTTTAGCGGGGCCGCCCTCTCCTACAATGAGCAGTACTTC. Its translation: CSARGFSGAALSYNEQYF. This sequence joins TRBV20-1 and TRBJ2-1, with TRBD2 identical over 8 bases. The better agreement between TRBJ2-7 and the DNA end casts doubt on the J call. This CDR3 contains 18 residues. Germline V CDR1 and CDR2: DFQATT, SNEGSKA (reference sequence).